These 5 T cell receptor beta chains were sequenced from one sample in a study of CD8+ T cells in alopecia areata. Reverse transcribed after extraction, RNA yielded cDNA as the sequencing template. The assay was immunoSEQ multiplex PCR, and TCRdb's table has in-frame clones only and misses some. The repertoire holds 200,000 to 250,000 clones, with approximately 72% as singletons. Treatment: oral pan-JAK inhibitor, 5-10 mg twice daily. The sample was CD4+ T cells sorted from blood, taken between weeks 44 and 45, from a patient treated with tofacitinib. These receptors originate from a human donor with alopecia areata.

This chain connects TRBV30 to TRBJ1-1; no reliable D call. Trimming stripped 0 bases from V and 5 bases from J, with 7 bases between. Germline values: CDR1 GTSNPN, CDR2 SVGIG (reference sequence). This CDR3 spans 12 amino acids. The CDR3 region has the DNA TGTGCCTGGAGTGTACCGGGAACTGAAGCTTTCTTT. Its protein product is CAWSVPGTEAFF.

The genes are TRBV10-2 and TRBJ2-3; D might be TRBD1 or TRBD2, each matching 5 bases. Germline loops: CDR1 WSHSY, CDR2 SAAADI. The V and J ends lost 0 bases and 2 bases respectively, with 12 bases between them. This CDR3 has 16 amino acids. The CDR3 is CASSESGRSLTDTQYF. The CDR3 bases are TGCGCCAGCAGTGAGTCGGGACGGTCGCTCACAGATACGCAGTATTTT.

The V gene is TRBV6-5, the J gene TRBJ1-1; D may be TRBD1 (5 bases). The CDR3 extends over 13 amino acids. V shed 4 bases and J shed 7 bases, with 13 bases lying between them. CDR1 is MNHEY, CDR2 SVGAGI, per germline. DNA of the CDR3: TGTGCCAGCAGTTCACTTCGCGGGGGTGAAGCTTTCTTT. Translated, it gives CASSSLRGGEAFF.

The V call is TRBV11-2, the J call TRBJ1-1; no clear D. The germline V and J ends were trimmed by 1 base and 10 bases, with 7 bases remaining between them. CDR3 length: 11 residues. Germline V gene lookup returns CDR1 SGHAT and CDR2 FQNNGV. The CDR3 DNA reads TGTGCCAGCAGCTTAGCGTCAGTAGCTTTCTTT. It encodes CASSLASVAFF.

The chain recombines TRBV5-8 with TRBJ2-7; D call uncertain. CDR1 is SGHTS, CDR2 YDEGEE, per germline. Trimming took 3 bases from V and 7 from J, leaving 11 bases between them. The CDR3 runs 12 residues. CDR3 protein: CASSSAGWEQYF. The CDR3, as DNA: TGTGCCAGCAGCTCGGCCGGGTGGGAGCAGTACTTC.